This TCR beta chain was documented in a study of T cell clonality in common variable immunodeficiency. TCRdb's table, derived via immunoSEQ multiplex PCR, lists solely in-frame clones and lacks some. The sample shows tens of thousands of clones, no singletons; the ten largest hold approximately 5.9%. Heparinized whole blood, about 4.5 to 8.5 ml, came from each donor. Points from the study as a whole: Shared TCRbeta clones were fewer between CVID subjects than controls. Links between repertoire features and CVID complications were heterogeneity-limited. Common variable immunodeficiency TCR beta sequences reportedly had fewer deletions and N-nucleotide insertions.

This clone was observed many times. The target antigen is unknown. The CDR3 end falls 3 residues outside the read, so it is completed with the germline J gene. The germline V gene has CDR1 MDHEN and CDR2 SYDVKM. V shed 3 bases and J 1 base; nucleotides not matched to a gene: 4. This CDR3 spans 16 amino acids. V gene TRBV28 combines with J gene TRBJ1-3, with 9 bases lining up with TRBD1. Material for sequencing was peripheral blood mononuclear cells. The sequence was collected from a person between 18 and 75 years old in good health. This CDR3 is CASSLPGTGSGNTIYF. CDR3 bases read: TGTGCCAGCAGTTTGCCCGGGACAGGGTCTGGAAACACC.